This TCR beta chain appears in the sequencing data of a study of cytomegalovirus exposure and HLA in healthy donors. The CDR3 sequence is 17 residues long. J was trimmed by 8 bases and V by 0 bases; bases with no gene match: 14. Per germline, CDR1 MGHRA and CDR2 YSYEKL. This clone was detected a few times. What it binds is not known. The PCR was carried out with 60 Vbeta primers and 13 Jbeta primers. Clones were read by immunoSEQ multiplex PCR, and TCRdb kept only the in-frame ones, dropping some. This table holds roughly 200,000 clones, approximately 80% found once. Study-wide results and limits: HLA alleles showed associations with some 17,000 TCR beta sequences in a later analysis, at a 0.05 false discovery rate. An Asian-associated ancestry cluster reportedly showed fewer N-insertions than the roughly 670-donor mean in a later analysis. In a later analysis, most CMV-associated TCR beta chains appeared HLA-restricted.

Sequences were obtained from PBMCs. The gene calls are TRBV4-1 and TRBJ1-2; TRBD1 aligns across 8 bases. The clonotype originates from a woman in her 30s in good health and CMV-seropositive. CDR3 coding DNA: TGCGCCAGCAGCCAAGATACCGGACAGGGATGGGAGCAAGGCTACACCTTC. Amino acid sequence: CASSQDTGQGWEQGYTF.